This TCR beta chain was profiled in a study of blood T cell repertoires in COVID-19. Here immunoSEQ multiplex PCR was the method, and the copy in TCRdb shows in-frame clones only, minus some. The sample holds some 52,000 clones, 87% seen once. The clonotype originates from a human donor with active COVID-19. The donor label of this sample is uncertain. Material for sequencing was peripheral blood.

CDR3 in DNA: TGTGCCAGCAGCTTAGAAGGCCCGGGACATATTACGCAGTATTTT. This gives the protein CASSLEGPGHITQYF. The gene calls are TRBV7-2 and TRBJ2-3, with a weak D call TRBD1 (6 bases). The germline V and J ends were trimmed by 1 base and 8 bases, with 16 bases remaining between them. This CDR3 is 15 amino acids long. From germline, CDR1 is SGHTA and CDR2 FQGNSA.